The next 7 T cell receptor beta chains were all read from a single sample in a study of cytomegalovirus exposure and HLA in healthy donors. It was with 60 Vbeta and 13 Jbeta primers that the PCR ran. Clones were sequenced by immunoSEQ multiplex PCR, and TCRdb holds only the in-frame ones, with some missing. Of tens of thousands of clones listed, around 76% were seen once; the top ten hold roughly a tenth. The sequenced material came from PBMCs. These receptors originate from a man aged 30 to 45 in good health and CMV-seropositive.

This chain's CDR3 is CASSRTLPTGSTDTQYF. The CDR3 region has the DNA TGTGCCAGCAGCCGAACACTACCGACGGGAAGCACAGATACGCAGTATTTT. V and J are TRBV13 and TRBJ2-3, with TRBD2 as a possible D gene (5 bases). V lost 5 bases and J lost 0, with 18 bases in between. This CDR3 region has 17 residues. Per germline, CDR1 PRHDT and CDR2 FYEKMQ (reference sequence).

This chain uses TRBV7-2 with TRBJ1-2; 8 positions match TRBD1. CDR3 size: 15 residues. Germline V CDR1 and CDR2: SGHTA, FQGNSA. V trimming: 4 bases; J trimming: 4 bases; junction bases outside the gene matches: 8. The CDR3 bases are TGTGCCAGCAGCTCACGGACAGGGTCGACCTATGGCTACACCTTC. It encodes CASSSRTGSTYGYTF. Full variable domain (outside the CDR3, taken from reference TRBV7-2 and TRBJ1-2): GAGVSQSPSNKVTEKGKDVELRCDPISGHTALYWYRQSLGQGLEFLIYFQGNSAPDKSGLPSDRFSAERTGGSVSTLTIQRTQQEDSAVYLCASSSRTGSTYGYTFGSGTRLTVV.

The chain is built from TRBV27 and TRBJ1-4; D ambiguous. The CDR3 is 16 amino acids. The germline V gene has CDR1 MNHEY and CDR2 SMNVEV (reference sequence). Between the trimmed V and J ends, which lost 5 bases and 3 bases, there was a span of 16 bases. As DNA, the CDR3 is TGTGCCAGCAGTGGAAAGAGAGGGTACTCTAATGAAAAACTGTTTTTT. Translation: CASSGKRGYSNEKLFF.

In its sample, this clone was seen once. The chain employs TRBV18 and TRBJ2-3; D possibly corresponds to TRBD1 (5 bases). Looked up from germline, CDR1 is KGHSH and CDR2 is LQKENI. The CDR3 has 13 amino acids. V was trimmed by 1 base and J by 3 bases, leaving 5 bases between them. The CDR3 DNA reads TGTGCCAGCTCACCACAGGGGACAGATACGCAGTATTTT. Protein product: CASSPQGTDTQYF.

V usage is TRBV7-9 and J usage is TRBJ2-7; 7 positions agree with TRBD1. V shed 1 base, J shed 2 bases, and the junction held 8 bases outside the gene matches. The germline CDR1 and CDR2 sequences are SEHNR and FQNEAQ (reference sequence). The CDR3 is made up of 16 amino acids. The DNA of the CDR3 is TGTGCCAGCAGCTTAGGCGGACAGGCTTTTCCCTACGAGCAGTACTTC. Amino acid sequence: CASSLGGQAFPYEQYF.

Of note for this clone: Other DNA sequences within the sample encode an identical CDR3. The chain recombines TRBV5-1 with TRBJ2-7; 11 nucleotides agree with TRBD1. This CDR3 comprises 14 residues. The V gene end was trimmed by 4 bases and the J gene end by 2 bases; junction bases not matched to a gene: 2. Germline V CDR1 and CDR2: SGHRS, YFSETQ. Here the CDR3 reads CASSPGQGAYEQYF. In DNA, the CDR3 is TGCGCCAGCAGCCCGGGACAGGGGGCCTACGAGCAGTACTTC.

The CDR3 here is CASSPEQGENYNEQFF. The DNA of the CDR3 is TGTGCCAGCAGCCCAGAACAGGGGGAGAACTACAATGAGCAGTTCTTC. The V gene is TRBV7-9, the J gene TRBJ2-1; TRBD1 aligns across 8 bases. CDR3 length: 16 residues. Per the germline V gene, CDR1 is SEHNR and CDR2 is FQNEAQ (reference sequence). V dropped 5 bases and J dropped 3; count of bases not matched to a gene: 9.